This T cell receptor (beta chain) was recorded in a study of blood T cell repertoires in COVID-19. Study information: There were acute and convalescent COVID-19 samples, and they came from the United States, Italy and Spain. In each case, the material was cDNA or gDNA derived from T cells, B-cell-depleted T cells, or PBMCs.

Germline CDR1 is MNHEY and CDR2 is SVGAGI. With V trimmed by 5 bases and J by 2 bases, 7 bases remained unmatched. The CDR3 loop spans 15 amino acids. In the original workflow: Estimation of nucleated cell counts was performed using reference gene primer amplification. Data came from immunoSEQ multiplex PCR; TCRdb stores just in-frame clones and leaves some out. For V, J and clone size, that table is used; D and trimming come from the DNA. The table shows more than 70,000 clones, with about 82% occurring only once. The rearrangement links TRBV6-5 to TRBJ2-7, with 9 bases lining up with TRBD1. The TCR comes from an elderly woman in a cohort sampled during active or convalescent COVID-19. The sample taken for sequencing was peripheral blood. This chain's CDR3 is CASSLSGQGTYEQYF. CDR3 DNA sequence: TGTGCCAGCAGTCTTTCGGGACAGGGCACCTACGAGCAGTACTTC.